This T cell receptor (beta chain) originates from a study of T cell repertoires in aging, cancer and after chemotherapy. TRB rearrangements spanning V, D and J were amplified using mixed TRB-A/B primers. TCRdb passed the multiplex PCR reads through MiXCR, listing each CDR3 protein once. The profile covers about 2,000 distinct CDR3 sequences, with roughly 27% appearing a single time and about a third taken by the ten largest. Per the germline V gene, CDR1 is MDHEN and CDR2 is SYDVKM. The J segment lost 2 bases and the V segment lost 2 bases, leaving 11 bases of the junction unmatched. The CDR3 is 17 amino acids. Amplification of TCR beta used genomic DNA extracted from peripheral blood. Findings of the study overall: In cancer patients, declining TCR diversity with age involved lost richness and lost evenness. No conclusions about immunological memory after chemotherapy can be drawn from the repertoire data.

This clonotype qualifies as medium-sized (0.01 to 0.1%). Its matching antigen is unknown. The TCR sequence derives from a human donor with a solid tumor. The sequencing input was blood. The J gene is TRBJ2-5, the V gene TRBV28; TRBD2 matches at 7 bases. CDR3 in amino acids: CASSLGAGVVSQETQYF. As DNA, the CDR3 is TGTGCCAGCAGTTTAGGTGCGGGAGTGGTCAGTCAAGAGACCCAGTACTTC.